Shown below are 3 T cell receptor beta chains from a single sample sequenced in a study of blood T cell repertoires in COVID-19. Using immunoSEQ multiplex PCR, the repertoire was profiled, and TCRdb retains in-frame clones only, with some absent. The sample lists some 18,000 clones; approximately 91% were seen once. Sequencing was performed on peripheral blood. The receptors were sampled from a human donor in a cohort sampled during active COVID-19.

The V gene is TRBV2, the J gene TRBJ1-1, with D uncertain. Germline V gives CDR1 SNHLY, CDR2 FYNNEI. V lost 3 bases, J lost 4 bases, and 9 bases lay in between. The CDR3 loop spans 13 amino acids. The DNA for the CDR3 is TGTGCCAGCAGTGACAGGTGGGCCACTGAAGCTTTCTTT. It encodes CASSDRWATEAFF.

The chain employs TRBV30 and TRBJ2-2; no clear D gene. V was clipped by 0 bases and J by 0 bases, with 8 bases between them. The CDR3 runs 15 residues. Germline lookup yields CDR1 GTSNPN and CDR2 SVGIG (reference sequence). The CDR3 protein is CAWSVHPTNTGELFF. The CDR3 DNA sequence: TGTGCCTGGAGTGTACACCCGACGAACACCGGGGAGCTGTTTTTT.

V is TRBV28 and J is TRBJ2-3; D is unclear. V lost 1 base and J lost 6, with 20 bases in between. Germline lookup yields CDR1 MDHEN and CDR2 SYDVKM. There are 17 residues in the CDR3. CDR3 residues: CASSLFGDFKGIDTQYF. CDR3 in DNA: TGTGCCAGCAGTTTATTCGGCGACTTCAAAGGCATTGATACGCAGTATTTT.